A single sample is the source of the 10 T cell receptor beta chains below, sequenced in a study of STAT5B mutations in CD4+ large granular lymphocyte leukemia. TCRdb keeps only in-frame clones here, not all; method: immunoSEQ multiplex PCR. Of 20,000 to 30,000 clones in the sample, 81% are singletons; the top ten hold 0.25% to 0.4%. The sample comprised CD4+ T cells from blood buffy coats. The origin of the receptors is a human donor in good health.

The CDR3 reads CAWSPPGLLGHEQFF. DNA of the CDR3: TGTGCCTGGAGCCCCCCGGGACTCCTAGGCCATGAGCAGTTCTTC. The gene calls are TRBV30 and TRBJ2-1, with D perhaps TRBD2 (6 bases). Trimming stripped 3 bases from V and 8 bases from J, with 20 bases between. Germline V gene sequence: CDR1 GTSNPN, CDR2 SVGIG (reference sequence). The CDR3 has 15 amino acids.

This chain's CDR3 is CARSLVRARYEQYF. CDR3 DNA: TGTGCCAGAAGCTTAGTGCGGGCGCGGTACGAGCAGTACTTC. This sequence joins TRBV7-5 and TRBJ2-7; the table gives TRBD2 as D, unverified against the DNA. TRBV7-5 is deemed a pseudogene. This CDR3 is 14 amino acids long.

The rearrangement joins TRBV11-2 to TRBJ2-1, with D hard to call. V was pared by 5 bases and J by 7 bases, with 6 bases between. Looked up from germline, CDR1 is SGHAT and CDR2 is FQNNGV. CDR3 size: 11 residues. CDR3 coding DNA: TGTGCCAGCAGCCCCTTAAATGAGCAGTTCTTC. It encodes CASSPLNEQFF.

In its sample, this clone was seen once. The rearrangement uses TRBV11-3 and TRBJ1-2; D remains ambiguous. The V and J ends lost 1 base and 5 bases respectively, with 8 bases between them. The CDR3 totals 13 residues. CDR1 SGHNT and CDR2 YENEEA come from the germline V gene. The CDR3 loop reads CASSLGPGYGYTF. The CDR3 DNA is TGTGCCAGCAGCTTAGGGCCCGGGTATGGCTACACCTTC.

This clone has a single count. The V gene is TRBV6-6, the J gene TRBJ1-2; TRBD1 matches 7 bases. Germline CDR1 reads MNHNY; CDR2 reads SVGAGI (reference sequence). The CDR3 length is 16 residues. The junction had 10 bases not matched to a gene; V was cut back by 6 bases and J by 0 bases. The CDR3 coding sequence is TGTGCCAGCAGGGACCCCGACAGGGCCTCTAACTATGGCTACACCTTC. This gives the protein CASRDPDRASNYGYTF.

The CDR3: CASSRSGVQETQYF. In DNA, the CDR3 is TGTGCCAGCAGTCGCTCAGGGGTCCAAGAGACCCAGTACTTC. This chain links TRBV5-6 with TRBJ2-5; D might be TRBD1 (6 bases). The germline V gene has CDR1 SGHDT and CDR2 YYEEEE. Trimming removed 5 bases at V and 1 base at J, with 12 bases between. The CDR3 loop spans 14 amino acids.

The gene calls are TRBV5-6 and TRBJ2-5; 8 bases align to TRBD1. Germline assignment: CDR1 SGHDT and CDR2 YYEEEE. This CDR3 comprises 16 residues. Trimming at V came to 4 bases and at J to 3 bases, leaving 11 bases not matched to a gene. CDR3 bases: TGTGCCAGCAGCCCTAAGCTTATGACAGGGGAAGAGACCCAGTACTTC. Its translation: CASSPKLMTGEETQYF.

The chain is built from TRBV5-1 and TRBJ2-1; D unclear. CDR1 SGHRS and CDR2 YFSETQ come from the germline V gene. The CDR3 extends over 11 amino acids. V dropped 3 bases and J dropped 4 bases, with 2 bases sitting between them. The CDR3 is CASSWYNEQFF. Written as DNA, the CDR3 is TGCGCCAGCAGCTGGTACAATGAGCAGTTCTTC.

V usage is TRBV9 and J usage is TRBJ2-5; D not certain. CDR3 size: 15 residues. CDR1 and CDR2 (germline): SGDLS, YYNGEE. With 0 bases removed from V and 4 bases from J, the gap between germline ends came to 13 bases. CDR3 region: CASSVEVRRGETQYF. CDR3 coding DNA: TGTGCCAGCAGCGTAGAGGTAAGGCGCGGAGAGACCCAGTACTTC.

The chain employs TRBV18 and TRBJ2-1; 9 nucleotides match TRBD1. With 0 bases clipped from V and 8 bases from J, the junction kept 8 bases outside the gene matches. Per the germline V gene, CDR1 is KGHSH and CDR2 is LQKENI. The CDR3 runs 16 residues. DNA of the CDR3: TGTGCCAGCTCACCACCAGCGGGACAGGGTGGATATGAGCAGTTCTTC. It is translated as CASSPPAGQGGYEQFF.